This section outlines one TCR beta chain sequence together with its context. Its antigen is currently unknown. The data originate from a study of cytomegalovirus exposure and HLA in healthy donors. Regarding the study as a whole: Listed as cytomegalovirus-associated were 150 to 200 TCR beta chains. Per published reports, the classifier diagnosed cytomegalovirus status with high specificity and sensitivity.

The CDR3 extends over 14 amino acids. V was clipped by 3 bases and J by 0 bases, with 9 bases between them. Germline values: CDR1 SGDLS, CDR2 YYNGEE. Profiling relied on immunoSEQ multiplex PCR, and the TCRdb table lists in-frame clones only, not all of them. The sample shows about 100,000 clones, roughly 94% of them seen only once. This chain links TRBV9 with TRBJ1-1; D ambiguous. This TCR came from a woman between 18 and 30 years old in good health and CMV-seronegative. The sample taken for sequencing was PBMCs. The CDR3 sequence: CASSEQYMNTEAFF. CDR3 coding DNA: TGTGCCAGCAGCGAACAGTACATGAACACTGAAGCTTTCTTT. Complete variable domain (other parts from reference TRBV9 and TRBJ1-1): DSGVTQTPKHLITATGQRVTLRCSPRSGDLSVYWYQQSLDQGLQFLIQYYNGEERAKGNILERFSAQQFPDLHSELNLSSLELGDSALYFCASSEQYMNTEAFFGQGTRLTVV.